The source of this TCR beta chain is a study of metastatic and nonmetastatic thyroid tumors. This clone was picked up many times. This CDR3 region has 12 residues. V was pared by 7 bases and J by 4 bases, with 13 bases between. Germline loops: CDR1 DFQATT, CDR2 SNEGSKA (reference sequence). There were no patients who had received any treatment before thyroid surgery. TCRdb used MiXCR to call clones anew from the PCR reads. Among 20,000 to 25,000 clones listed, 15% to 20% were seen once. Sequenced: blood. The chain links TRBV20-1 to TRBJ1-2; weak D call: TRBD1 (5 bases). This TCR derives from a female donor with papillary thyroid cancer or a benign thyroid nodule (not recorded which). Some clones in this sample may be carry-over from other donors' samples. The CDR3 region is CSVETETYGYTF. CDR3 in DNA: TGCAGTGTCGAGACAGAGACCTATGGCTACACCTTC.